A single sample gave rise to the 12 T cell receptor beta chains below, sequenced in a study of identifying expanded T cells in peripheral blood. Only in-frame clones appear in the TCRdb table, and some are missing; sequencing was by immunoSEQ multiplex PCR. The sample records 60,000 or so clones, over 80% being singletons. Sequencing was done on a sample of blood. Every receptor here comes from a person aged 18 to 75 in good health.

This chain joins TRBV13 and TRBJ1-1, with 9 bases matching TRBD1. With 5 bases clipped from V and 6 bases from J, the junction kept 7 bases outside the gene matches. Germline CDR1 is PRHDT and CDR2 is FYEKMQ (reference sequence). This CDR3 is 14 amino acids long. The CDR3 coding sequence is TGTGCCAGCAGCGGAAGGACAGGGGACGCTGAAGCTTTCTTT. This codes for CASSGRTGDAEAFF.

The CDR3 DNA reads TGTGCCAGCAGCGTAGCTAGGAGGGGAGAGCAGTTCTTC. This codes for CASSVARRGEQFF. V and J are TRBV9 and TRBJ2-1; D is possibly TRBD2 (6 bases). Germline V gene lookup returns CDR1 SGDLS and CDR2 YYNGEE. CDR3 length equals 13 residues. Deletions cut 0 bases from V and 10 bases from J, with 11 bases between.

The rearrangement links TRBV5-4 to TRBJ2-3; 8 bases line up with TRBD2. Germline V gene lookup returns CDR1 SGHNT and CDR2 YYREEE (reference sequence). V was pared by 6 bases and J by 3 bases, with 9 bases of the junction left unmatched. The length of the CDR3 is 15 residues. DNA of the CDR3: TGTGCCAGCATCCTCGGGGGGGCGCCGACAGATACGCAGTATTTT. The encoded protein is CASILGGAPTDTQYF.

The chain combines TRBV5-1 with TRBJ1-5; possibly TRBD1 for D (6 bases). Germline V gives CDR1 SGHRS, CDR2 YFSETQ. The germline V and J ends were trimmed by 4 bases and 7 bases, with 18 bases remaining between them. The CDR3 has 15 residues. CDR3: CASSPGAGISQPQHF. In DNA form, the CDR3 reads TGCGCCAGCAGCCCAGGGGCCGGCATATCACAGCCCCAGCATTTT.

This clone showed up just once. V usage is TRBV7-8 and J usage is TRBJ2-3; maybe TRBD1 (6 bases). The CDR3 runs 16 residues. Trimming cost V 5 bases and J 6 bases, with 21 bases left between them. Germline V lookup: CDR1 SGHVS, CDR2 FQNEAQ. In DNA, the CDR3 is TGTGCCAGCAGCGAGGTGACAATTGGGGGCGCGGATACGCAGTATTTT. Translating gives CASSEVTIGGADTQYF.

The J gene is TRBJ1-1, the V gene TRBV5-1; no clear D. The V and J ends lost 7 bases and 1 base respectively, with 14 bases between them. Germline CDR1 reads SGHRS; CDR2 reads YFSETQ. The CDR3 has 14 residues. The CDR3 protein is CASGEGLTNTEAFF. The CDR3 region has the DNA TGCGCCAGCGGAGAAGGACTAACGAACACTGAAGCTTTCTTT.

The V and J genes are TRBV30 and TRBJ1-2, with D tentatively TRBD1 (5 bases). The germline V gene has CDR1 GTSNPN and CDR2 SVGIG (reference sequence). Trimming removed 1 base from V and 5 bases from J, with 14 bases in between. This CDR3 contains 14 residues. The CDR3 sequence: CAWSDGQGLYGYTF. The CDR3, as DNA: TGTGCCTGGAGTGACGGCCAGGGACTTTATGGCTACACCTTC.

The gene calls are TRBV2 and TRBJ1-1; 8 positions match TRBD1. V was pared by 6 bases and J by 0 bases, with 6 bases of the junction left unmatched. CDR3 size: 15 residues. Germline V gene lookup returns CDR1 SNHLY and CDR2 FYNNEI. DNA of the CDR3: TGTGCCAGCAGGGCACAGACAGGGGTGAACACTGAAGCTTTCTTT. This encodes CASRAQTGVNTEAFF.

V gene TRBV5-1 combines with J gene TRBJ1-2, with 9 bases that match TRBD1. There are 14 residues in the CDR3. V gave up 3 bases and J gave up 8 bases; unmatched junction bases: 8. CDR1 and CDR2 from the germline V gene are SGHRS and YFSETQ. CDR3: CASSWGQGLSGYTF. The DNA for the CDR3 is TGCGCCAGCAGCTGGGGACAGGGTTTGAGCGGCTACACCTTC. Together with reference TRBV5-1 and TRBJ1-2, the CDR3 gives the full variable domain: KAGVTQTPRYLIKTRGQQVTLSCSPISGHRSVSWYQQTPGQGLQFLFEYFSETQRNKGNFPGRFSGRQFSNSRSEMNVSTLELGDSALYLCASSWGQGLSGYTFGSGTRLTVV.

This clone was recorded only once. The V gene is TRBV5-6, the J gene TRBJ1-1; D is ambiguous. V was shortened by 4 bases and J by 0 bases, with 10 bases between the two germline ends. The CDR3 contains 14 residues. Germline V CDR1 and CDR2: SGHDT, YYEEEE. CDR3 sequence: CASSPMAVNTEAFF. CDR3 in DNA: TGTGCCAGCAGCCCGATGGCGGTGAACACTGAAGCTTTCTTT.

This chain links TRBV5-1 with TRBJ2-3; D might be TRBD1 (5 bases). This CDR3 spans 14 amino acids. The ends were cut back, 4 bases at V and 4 bases at J, with 13 bases in the middle. CDR1 and CDR2 (germline): SGHRS, YFSETQ. DNA for the CDR3: TGCGCCAGCAGCGTAAGGGGTCCCCCAGATACGCAGTATTTT. It is translated as CASSVRGPPDTQYF.

Points on this clone: At the DNA level, this CDR3 is encoded by other sequences in the same sample as well. J is TRBJ2-7 and V is TRBV6-1; no reliable D call. The CDR3 extends over 10 amino acids. CDR1 and CDR2 from the germline V gene are MNHNS and SASEGT. V shed 7 bases and J shed 0 bases, with 1 base lying between them. The CDR3 spells CASNSYEQYF. The CDR3 nucleotides are TGTGCCAGCAACTCCTACGAGCAGTACTTC.